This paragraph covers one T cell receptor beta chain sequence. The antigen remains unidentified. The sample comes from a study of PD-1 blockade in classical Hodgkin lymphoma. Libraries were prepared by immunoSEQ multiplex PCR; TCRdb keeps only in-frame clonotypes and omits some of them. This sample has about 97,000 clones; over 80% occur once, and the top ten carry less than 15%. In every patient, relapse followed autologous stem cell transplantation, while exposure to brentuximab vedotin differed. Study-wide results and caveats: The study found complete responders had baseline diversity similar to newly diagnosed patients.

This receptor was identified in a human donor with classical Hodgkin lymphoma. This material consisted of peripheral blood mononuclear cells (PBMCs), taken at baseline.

The CDR3 DNA follows: TGTGCCAGTAGAGCCGGGACTAGCGACAGAGTCGATACGCAGTATTTT. Translating it yields CASRAGTSDRVDTQYF. The rearrangement uses TRBV10-3 and TRBJ2-3; 10 nucleotides line up with TRBD2. CDR1 is ENHRY, CDR2 SYGVKD, per germline. Losses at the gene ends were 10 bases for V and 6 bases for J; bases not matched to a gene: 16. The CDR3 sequence is 16 residues long.